Shown below are 30 T cell receptor beta chains from a single sample sequenced in a study of control samples from healthy donors and cancer patients. Sequencing was performed with immunoSEQ multiplex PCR; in TCRdb, only in-frame clones are kept and a portion is missing. Among just over 150,000 clones listed, roughly 93% were seen once. The sample consisted of blood. Every receptor here comes from a man aged 45-60 years in good health.

CDR3 bases: TGTGCCAGCAGTATAAAACTGGGACTAGCGGGAGTCTACGAGCAGTACTTC. As protein: CASSIKLGLAGVYEQYF. The V call is TRBV21-1, the J call TRBJ2-7; whether TRBD2, the table's D call, matches the DNA was not checked. TRBV21-1 is a listed pseudogene. The CDR3 is 17 amino acids.

The chain carries TRBV2 and TRBJ1-1; D not resolved. V was cut by 6 bases and J by 0 bases, with 11 bases left in between. The CDR3 extends over 14 amino acids. Per germline, CDR1 SNHLY and CDR2 FYNNEI. CDR3 sequence (DNA): TGTGCCAGCAGGAAACAAACAGTGAACACTGAAGCTTTCTTT. This codes for CASRKQTVNTEAFF.

The chain employs TRBV27 and TRBJ2-1; TRBD2 aligns across 13 bases. V dropped 5 bases and J dropped 5; count of bases not matched to a gene: 3. Germline V gene sequence: CDR1 MNHEY, CDR2 SMNVEV (reference sequence). The CDR3 contains 15 residues. Here the CDR3 reads CASSKGLAGNNEQFF. The CDR3 DNA follows: TGTGCCAGCAGTAAGGGACTAGCGGGGAACAATGAGCAGTTCTTC.

This chain joins TRBV7-8 and TRBJ2-1, with D maybe TRBD2 (5 bases). Looked up from germline, CDR1 is SGHVS and CDR2 is FQNEAQ. V shed 6 bases and J shed 10 bases, with 13 bases lying between them. CDR3 length: 12 amino acids. The DNA for the CDR3 is TGTGCCAGCAGTCCCTCGGGGTGGGAGCAGTTCTTC. Translation: CASSPSGWEQFF.

The rearrangement links TRBV28 to TRBJ2-3; D is unresolved. Deletions cut 2 bases from V and 1 base from J, with 7 bases between. Germline values: CDR1 MDHEN, CDR2 SYDVKM. The CDR3 totals 14 residues. The CDR3 reads CASSLVQRTDTQYF. The CDR3 coding sequence is TGTGCCAGCAGTTTAGTACAACGCACAGATACGCAGTATTTT.

As regards this clone: Other DNA sequences in this specimen translate into the identical CDR3. This chain joins TRBV5-1 and TRBJ2-2, with D perhaps TRBD1 or TRBD2 (5 bases each). Germline lookup yields CDR1 SGHRS and CDR2 YFSETQ. The CDR3 loop spans 15 amino acids. Trimming left V 4 bases short and J 0 bases short, with 10 bases between. CDR3 loop: CASSPGTANTGELFF. CDR3 sequence (DNA): TGCGCCAGCAGCCCCGGGACGGCGAACACCGGGGAGCTGTTTTTT.

This clone was seen a single time. The chain employs TRBV14 and TRBJ2-1, with 9 bases fitting TRBD1. Germline loops: CDR1 SGHDN, CDR2 FVKESK. This CDR3 spans 16 amino acids. With V trimmed by 3 bases and J by 9 bases, 12 bases remained unmatched. DNA of the CDR3: TGTGCCAGCAGCCAGCTCACAGGGGGCGTCATTAGTGAGCAGTTCTTC. Protein: CASSQLTGGVISEQFF.

The chain is built from TRBV6-1 and TRBJ1-5; weak D call: TRBD1 (5 bases). This CDR3 has 14 amino acids. V lost 3 bases to trimming and J lost 3 bases, with 9 bases between them. Germline V lookup: CDR1 MNHNS, CDR2 SASEGT. CDR3 DNA sequence: TGTGCCAGCAGTGATCGAGGGACCAATCAGCCCCAGCATTTT. It is translated as CASSDRGTNQPQHF.

The genes are TRBV19 and TRBJ2-1; D unresolved. The CDR3 loop spans 13 amino acids. Per germline, CDR1 LNHDA and CDR2 SQIVND (reference sequence). V lost 0 bases and J 10 bases, leaving 10 bases between the germline ends. The CDR3 region has the DNA TGTGCCAGTAGTATAGATCCCCGTTACGAGCAGTTCTTC. It yields the protein CASSIDPRYEQFF.

This clone has a single count. V usage is TRBV6-6 and J usage is TRBJ1-1; D is perhaps TRBD1 (5 bases). The germline gives CDR1 MNHNY, CDR2 SVGAGI (reference sequence). V shed 2 bases and J shed 1 base, with 14 bases lying between them. The CDR3 totals 16 residues. CDR3 in amino acids: CASSYPDTYPNTEAFF. The CDR3 coding sequence is TGTGCCAGCAGTTACCCGGACACTTACCCGAACACTGAAGCTTTCTTT.

This chain connects TRBV5-6 to TRBJ2-7; D is perhaps TRBD1 (6 bases). The V end lost 4 bases, the J end lost 4 bases, and 12 bases lay between the germline ends. The CDR3 totals 13 residues. Per germline, CDR1 SGHDT and CDR2 YYEEEE. Here the CDR3 reads CASSVGQLYEQYF. CDR3 coding DNA: TGTGCCAGCAGCGTCGGACAGCTTTACGAGCAGTACTTC.

This chain links TRBV15 with TRBJ1-5; 7 bases align to TRBD1. CDR1 is LNHNV and CDR2 is YYDKDF in the germline V gene (reference sequence). The CDR3 has 14 amino acids. Trimming took 3 bases from V and 7 from J; bases not matched to a gene: 6. The CDR3, as DNA: TGTGCCACCAGCAGTCGACAGGGTGAGCAGCCCCAGCATTTT. Translating gives CATSSRQGEQPQHF.

The chain carries TRBV7-9 and TRBJ2-3; 8 nucleotides match TRBD2. In germline, CDR1 is SEHNR, CDR2 FQNEAQ (reference sequence). V gave up 6 bases and J gave up 4 bases; unmatched junction bases: 6. This CDR3 is 14 amino acids long. The CDR3 DNA reads as TGTGCCAGCAGTCAACAGACTAGCGCAGATACGCAGTATTTT. This codes for CASSQQTSADTQYF.

V usage is TRBV2 and J usage is TRBJ1-1, with D tentatively TRBD1 (5 bases). This CDR3 is 14 amino acids long. The germline V gene has CDR1 SNHLY and CDR2 FYNNEI. Trimming stripped 7 bases from V and 3 bases from J, with 15 bases between. The CDR3 loop is CASNQEIRDTEAFF. The CDR3 DNA follows: TGTGCCAGCAACCAGGAGATCAGGGACACTGAAGCTTTCTTT.

The gene calls are TRBV4-1 and TRBJ2-2; possible D gene TRBD2, 6 bases. Germline V gene lookup returns CDR1 MGHRA and CDR2 YSYEKL. Trimming removed 5 bases from V and 3 bases from J, with 13 bases in between. The CDR3 runs to 15 residues. For the CDR3, the DNA is TGCGCCAGCAGCTCCCGGGACTCGTACACCGGGGAGCTGTTTTTT. It encodes CASSSRDSYTGELFF.

The chain recombines TRBV3-1 (or the pseudogene TRBV3-2) with TRBJ1-5; 7 positions agree with TRBD1. Per germline, CDR1 LGHDT and CDR2 YNNKEL (reference sequence). V lost 4 bases and J lost 2; bases outside the gene matches: 8. This CDR3 spans 16 amino acids. The chain's CDR3 is CASSPGAGTGNQPQHF. The CDR3 region has the DNA TGTGCCAGCAGCCCAGGGGCTGGGACAGGCAATCAGCCCCAGCATTTT.

The J gene is TRBJ1-6, the V gene TRBV5-5; tentative D call: TRBD1 (6 bases). Germline loops: CDR1 SGHKS, CDR2 YYEKEE (reference sequence). The CDR3 covers 15 residues. V was cut by 0 bases and J by 7 bases, with 11 bases left in between. In DNA form, the CDR3 reads TGTGCCAGCAGCTTGGCTGGGGGGCGGAATTCACCCCTCCACTTT. As protein: CASSLAGGRNSPLHF.

Only one count was recorded for this clone. The chain couples TRBV6-1 to TRBJ1-2; the D gene is possibly TRBD1 (5 bases). This CDR3 region has 14 residues. CDR1 and CDR2 from the germline V gene are MNHNS and SASEGT. The germline V and J ends were trimmed by 3 bases and 5 bases, with 13 bases remaining between them. CDR3 sequence: CASSEPGSAYGYTF. The CDR3 DNA reads as TGTGCCAGCAGTGAGCCAGGGTCGGCTTATGGCTACACCTTC.

The chain recombines TRBV28 with TRBJ2-7; TRBD1 aligns across 11 bases. V shed 6 bases and J 3 bases; nucleotides not matched to a gene: 4. The CDR3 is 14 residues long. The germline V gene encodes CDR1 MDHEN and CDR2 SYDVKM. CDR3 sequence: CASRKDRGLYEQYF. Here the CDR3 DNA reads TGTGCCAGCAGGAAGGACAGGGGGCTCTACGAGCAGTACTTC.

As for this clone: Distinct nucleotide sequences in the sample also encode this CDR3. The J gene is TRBJ1-2, the V gene TRBV5-1; TRBD1 aligns across 8 bases. V trimming: 4 bases; J trimming: 2 bases; junction bases outside the gene matches: 4. This CDR3 has 14 residues. Germline CDR1 and CDR2: SGHRS and YFSETQ. The CDR3 reads CASSIGQGNYGYTF. DNA for the CDR3: TGCGCCAGCAGCATCGGACAGGGCAACTATGGCTACACCTTC.

The chain recombines TRBV10-3 with TRBJ2-4; 8 bases match TRBD1. This CDR3 is built from 17 residues. In germline, CDR1 is ENHRY, CDR2 SYGVKD. The J segment lost 3 bases and the V segment lost 9 bases, leaving 16 bases of the junction unmatched. CDR3 sequence reads: CAMKQGGQDGDKNIQYF. For the CDR3, the DNA is TGTGCCATGAAACAGGGGGGACAAGATGGGGACAAAAACATTCAGTACTTC.

V usage is TRBV28 and J usage is TRBJ2-4, with a tentative D call TRBD2 (6 bases). Trimming pared 2 bases from V and 5 bases from J, leaving 10 bases between. The CDR3 contains 14 residues. Germline V gene lookup returns CDR1 MDHEN and CDR2 SYDVKM. In DNA, the CDR3 is TGTGCCAGCAGTTTAGAGGGACTCCAAAACATTCAGTACTTC. It translates to CASSLEGLQNIQYF.

The chain employs TRBV19 and TRBJ1-6, with no clear D. Per the germline V gene, CDR1 is LNHDA and CDR2 is SQIVND (reference sequence). The V end was cut by 3 bases, the J end by 13 bases, with 22 bases between. This CDR3 is 16 amino acids long. The CDR3 coding sequence is TGTGCCAGTAGTATTCATTCGGCGGCCGGCTCGGACCCCCTCCACTTT. This translates into CASSIHSAAGSDPLHF.

The chain links TRBV4-1 to TRBJ2-2, with D tentatively TRBD1 or TRBD2 (5 bases each). The CDR3 runs 16 residues. CDR1 and CDR2 (germline): MGHRA, YSYEKL. Trimming shortened V by 0 bases and J by 1 base, and 9 bases separated the two germline ends. DNA for the CDR3: TGCGCCAGCAGCCAAGATCGGGGCAGGAACACCGGGGAGCTGTTTTTT. It yields the protein CASSQDRGRNTGELFF.

A few counts support this clone. The rearrangement joins TRBV4-1 to TRBJ2-7; 8 nucleotides agree with TRBD1. Trimming took 4 bases from V and 0 from J; bases not matched to a gene: 5. Germline V gene data show CDR1 as MGHRA and CDR2 as YSYEKL. The CDR3 length is 15 residues. The CDR3 here is CASSLGQGNSYEQYF. CDR3 in DNA: TGCGCCAGCAGCCTAGGACAGGGAAACTCCTACGAGCAGTACTTC.

The chain couples TRBV7-2 to TRBJ1-1, with 8 bases fitting TRBD1. The J segment lost 5 bases and the V segment lost 6 bases, leaving 5 bases of the junction unmatched. The CDR3 has 13 amino acids. Germline V gives CDR1 SGHTA, CDR2 FQGNSA. CDR3 region: CASRRTGPTEAFF. CDR3 in DNA: TGTGCCAGCAGACGGACAGGGCCGACTGAAGCTTTCTTT.

The rearrangement uses TRBV25-1 and TRBJ2-5; D is unclear. The CDR3 contains 13 residues. V was trimmed by 1 base and J by 6 bases, leaving 9 bases between them. Germline V gene data show CDR1 as MGHDK and CDR2 as SYGVNS. The CDR3 sequence: CASSESGAKTQYF. The CDR3 DNA is TGTGCCAGCAGTGAATCAGGAGCCAAGACCCAGTACTTC.

The chain employs TRBV7-3 and TRBJ2-1, with 8 bases matching TRBD2. This CDR3 has 16 amino acids. CDR1 is SGHTA, CDR2 FQGTGA, per germline. Trimming at V came to 5 bases and at J to 7 bases, leaving 13 bases not matched to a gene. The CDR3 is CASSDGIAGLKNEQFF. The CDR3 coding sequence is TGTGCCAGCAGCGACGGAATAGCGGGACTTAAGAATGAGCAGTTCTTC.

The V gene is TRBV18, the J gene TRBJ2-2; D might be TRBD2 (5 bases). V lost 2 bases and J 7 bases, leaving 11 bases between the germline ends. CDR3 length: 14 amino acids. Germline CDR1 reads KGHSH; CDR2 reads LQKENI. The CDR3 region is CASSPRRRDGELFF. CDR3 coding DNA: TGTGCCAGCTCACCAAGGAGGCGAGACGGGGAGCTGTTTTTT.

The chain links TRBV15 to TRBJ2-1; 7 bases line up with TRBD2. J was trimmed by 8 bases and V by 0 bases; bases with no gene match: 10. This CDR3 has 16 amino acids. Germline CDR1 LNHNV, CDR2 YYDKDF (reference sequence). The CDR3 loop reads CATSRDLREGRDEQFF. In DNA, the CDR3 is TGTGCCACCAGCAGAGATCTGAGGGAGGGCCGGGATGAGCAGTTCTTC.